A single sample gave rise to the 23 T cell receptor beta chains below, sequenced in a study. TCRdb independently ran MiXCR on the reads; one entry per CDR3 protein. The sample shows 1,000 to 1,200 distinct CDR3 sequences, roughly 40% of them seen only once. Sequencing was done on a sample of CD8+ T cells (not recorded whether cultured). Receptors originate from a male donor.

The chain carries TRBV19 and TRBJ2-5, with no clear D. With 3 bases removed from V and 13 bases from J, the gap between germline ends came to 18 bases. In germline, CDR1 is LNHDA, CDR2 SQIVND (reference sequence). This CDR3 is built from 13 residues. CDR3 amino acids: CASSIVSQETRYF. CDR3 nucleotide sequence: TGTGCCAGTAGTATCGTCTCGCAAGAGACTCGGTACTTC.

By share, this clonotype counts as medium-sized. V and J are TRBV11-2 and TRBJ1-1, with a tentative D call TRBD1 (6 bases). V lost 1 base and J lost 4, with 10 bases in between. Per germline, CDR1 SGHAT and CDR2 FQNNGV. The CDR3 covers 14 residues. CDR3 coding DNA: TGTGCCAGCAGCTTAGGGGGGCTCCGCACTGAAGCTTTCTTT. This sequence encodes CASSLGGLRTEAFF. The full variable domain, in which reference TRBV11-2 and TRBJ1-1 provide the parts outside the CDR3, is EAGVAQSPRYKIIEKRQSVAFWCNPISGHATLYWYQQILGQGPKLLIQFQNNGVVDDSQLPKDRFSAERLKGVDSTLKIQPAKLEDSAVYLCASSLGGLRTEAFFGQGTRLTVV.

This clonotype qualifies as medium-sized. The rearrangement joins TRBV19 to TRBJ2-3; no definite D call. The CDR3 consists of 13 residues. Germline V lookup: CDR1 LNHDA, CDR2 SQIVND (reference sequence). V lost 3 bases and J lost 0, with 4 bases in between. The CDR3 sequence: CASSMTSTDTQYF. DNA for the CDR3: TGTGCCAGTAGTATGACTAGCACAGATACGCAGTATTTT.

This clonotype was detected only once. This sequence may be a read error, since a much larger clone differs from it by one base. The V gene is TRBV27, the J gene TRBJ1-2; D is unclear. Germline CDR1 and CDR2: MNHEY and SMNVEV (reference sequence). The length of the CDR3 is 13 residues. The CDR3 coding sequence is TGTGGCAGCAGTTTAGGTGGAGGAATGGGCTACACCTTC. It specifies CGSSLGGGMGYTF.

Regarding this clonotype: Possible read error: a much larger clone is one base away. The V call is TRBV19, the J call TRBJ1-2; D remains ambiguous. The germline V gene has CDR1 LNHDA and CDR2 SQIVND (reference sequence). The V and J ends lost 3 bases and 5 bases respectively, with 7 bases between them. The CDR3 is 12 residues long. CDR3 residues: CASSMWAYGYTF. In DNA, the CDR3 is TGTGCCAGTAGTATGTGGGCGTATGGCTACACCTTC.

To note about this clonotype: A read error is possible here, since a much larger clone lies one base away. The chain uses TRBV11-2 and TRBJ2-5; D perhaps matches TRBD2 (5 bases). CDR1 is SGHAT, CDR2 FQNNGV, per germline. The CDR3 is made up of 12 amino acids. The CDR3 sequence: CAGSGTKETQYF. The CDR3 coding sequence is TGTGCCGGCAGCGGCACGAAAGAGACCCAGTACTTC.

A remark on this clonotype: One end of the junction does not line up with germline, which may come from a read error. V is TRBV19 and J is TRBJ2-7; the D gene is possibly TRBD1 (5 bases). This CDR3 contains 13 residues. The germline V gene encodes CDR1 LNHDA and CDR2 SQIVND (reference sequence). The CDR3 here is CASGIRAESDQYF. Written as DNA, the CDR3 is TGTGCCAGTGGTATCAGGGCAGAGTCCGATCAGTACTTC.

The gene calls are TRBV19 and TRBJ2-7; D is ambiguous. This CDR3 contains 12 residues. With 5 bases removed from V and 3 bases from J, the gap between germline ends came to 8 bases. Germline V gives CDR1 LNHDA, CDR2 SQIVND (reference sequence). For the CDR3, the DNA is TGTGCCAGTAGTGTCCGGAGCTACGAGCAGTACTTC. The encoded protein is CASSVRSYEQYF.

By its share, this clonotype is medium-sized. This chain links TRBV4-2 with TRBJ2-1; weak D call: TRBD2 (6 bases). This CDR3 spans 16 amino acids. CDR1 and CDR2 from the germline V gene are LGHNA and YNFKEQ. Trimming removed 0 bases from V and 4 bases from J, with 13 bases in between. The CDR3 nucleotides are TGTGCCAGCAGCCAAGATTCGGGGGAACCTTACAATGAGCAGTTCTTC. Encoded protein: CASSQDSGEPYNEQFF.

In this sample, this clonotype turned up many times. The V call is TRBV19, the J call TRBJ2-7, with no clear D. V shed 4 bases and J shed 7 bases, with 14 bases lying between them. The CDR3 spans 13 residues. Germline CDR1 LNHDA, CDR2 SQIVND (reference sequence). As DNA, the CDR3 is TGTGCCAGTAGTAGCCACCACGGTCAGGAGCAGTACTTC. As protein: CASSSHHGQEQYF. Together with reference TRBV19 and TRBJ2-7, the CDR3 gives the full variable domain: DGGITQSPKYLFRKEGQNVTLSCEQNLNHDAMYWYRQDPGQGLRLIYYSQIVNDFQKGDIAEGYSVSREKKESFPLTVTSAQKNPTAFYLCASSSHHGQEQYFGPGTRLTVT.

This clonotype was detected only a few times. The chain recombines TRBV19 with TRBJ2-1; D perhaps matches TRBD2 (6 bases). This CDR3 comprises 13 residues. Trimming removed 3 bases at V and 9 bases at J, with 12 bases between. The germline V gene has CDR1 LNHDA and CDR2 SQIVND (reference sequence). The CDR3 spells CASSIFWRGEQFF. CDR3 nucleotides: TGTGCCAGTAGTATTTTCTGGCGGGGTGAGCAGTTCTTC. The variable domain in full, completed from reference TRBV19 and TRBJ2-1, reads DGGITQSPKYLFRKEGQNVTLSCEQNLNHDAMYWYRQDPGQGLRLIYYSQIVNDFQKGDIAEGYSVSREKKESFPLTVTSAQKNPTAFYLCASSIFWRGEQFFGPGTRLTVL.

By its share, this clonotype is medium-sized. The chain uses TRBV30 and TRBJ1-4; D is undetermined. Germline V gives CDR1 GTSNPN, CDR2 SVGIG (reference sequence). The CDR3 is 16 amino acids. Trimming cost V 2 bases and J 0 bases, with 13 bases left between them. The CDR3 DNA reads TGTGCCTGGAGTAGTGGAGGTCTTGCAACTAATGAAAAACTGTTTTTT. Translating gives CAWSSGGLATNEKLFF. Complete variable domain (other parts from reference TRBV30 and TRBJ1-4): SQTIHQWPATLVQPVGSPLSLECTVEGTSNPNLYWYRQAAGRGLQLLFYSVGIGQISSEVPQNLSASRPQDRQFILSSKKLLLSDSGFYLCAWSSGGLATNEKLFFGSGTQLSVL.

This clonotype is termed large. This chain uses TRBV25-1 with TRBJ1-3; no clear D. The CDR3 has 13 residues. CDR1 and CDR2 (germline): MGHDK, SYGVNS. V lost 3 bases to trimming and J lost 4 bases, with 7 bases between them. CDR3 bases: TGTGCCAGCAGTGATCCAGCCGGAAACACCATATATTTT. Encoded protein: CASSDPAGNTIYF.

Worth noting for this clonotype: At one end the junction does not follow the germline gene, possibly because of a read error. The gene calls are TRBV19 and TRBJ2-5; no firm D call. CDR1 is LNHDA, CDR2 SQIVND, per germline (reference sequence). CDR3 length: 13 amino acids. CDR3 protein: CASSIVLQEAQYF. The CDR3 DNA reads as TGTGCCAGTAGTATCGTCTTGCAAGAGGCCCAGTACTTC.

V and J are TRBV28 and TRBJ2-7; 9 bases map to TRBD1. The CDR3 loop spans 13 amino acids. V was pared by 6 bases and J by 3 bases, with 3 bases of the junction left unmatched. Germline CDR1 reads MDHEN; CDR2 reads SYDVKM. DNA of the CDR3: TGTGCCAGCAGCGTGGGACAGGGCTACGAGCAGTACTTC. This translates into CASSVGQGYEQYF.

Notes on this clonotype: Relative to the germline gene, one junction end is altered; a read error may explain this. J is TRBJ2-3 and V is TRBV19; D unresolved. Germline CDR1 LNHDA, CDR2 SQIVND (reference sequence). CDR3 length: 13 residues. CDR3 bases: TGTGCCAATAGTCAAGGGAGCACAGATACGCAGTATTTT. Its protein is CANSQGSTDTQYF.

Of note for this clonotype: A single base separates this from a much larger clone, so it may be a read error. The chain carries TRBV2 and TRBJ1-1; D is unclear. The CDR3 has 14 residues. CDR1 and CDR2 from the germline V gene are SNHLY and FYNNEI. V gave up 10 bases and J gave up 0 bases, with 15 bases separating them. The DNA for the CDR3 is TGTGCCAACTGGACGGAGAACATGAACACTGAAGCTTTCTTT. Protein: CANWTENMNTEAFF.

This clonotype counts as medium-sized. The V and J genes are TRBV11-2 and TRBJ2-5; D is unclear. This CDR3 has 12 residues. Trimming removed 3 bases at V and 5 bases at J, with 7 bases between. CDR1 is SGHAT, CDR2 FQNNGV, per germline. CDR3 sequence: CASSFLVETQYF. The CDR3 DNA reads TGTGCCAGCAGCTTCCTCGTGGAGACCCAGTACTTC.

V usage is TRBV19 and J usage is TRBJ1-2; D is ambiguous. Trimming cost V 4 bases and J 10 bases, with 13 bases left between them. Germline-derived CDR1 and CDR2 are LNHDA and SQIVND (reference sequence). The CDR3 is made up of 12 amino acids. In DNA form, the CDR3 reads TGTGCCAGTAGTAGCGACGCAGATGCCTACACCTTC. Amino acids: CASSSDADAYTF.

The CDR3 reads CASSIKAGTYVYTF. CDR3 in DNA: TGTGCCAGTAGTATCAAAGCAGGGACCTATGTTTACACCTTC. This sequence joins TRBV19 and TRBJ1-2; D might be TRBD1 (5 bases). CDR3 size: 14 residues. CDR1 is LNHDA, CDR2 SQIVND, per germline (reference sequence). Trimming left V 3 bases short and J 11 bases short, with 19 bases between.

This clonotype showed up many times. The gene calls are TRBV19 and TRBJ1-2, with 7 bases that match TRBD1. Trimming took 2 bases from V and 3 from J; bases not matched to a gene: 6. Germline CDR1 is LNHDA and CDR2 is SQIVND (reference sequence). This CDR3 comprises 15 residues. The DNA for the CDR3 is TGTGCCAGTAGTATATTTTACGGGACAGACTATGGCTACACCTTC. As protein: CASSIFYGTDYGYTF.

This chain uses TRBV19 with TRBJ1-1; TRBD1 is a possible D gene (6 bases). Trimming shortened V by 6 bases and J by 2 bases, and 10 bases separated the two germline ends. The CDR3 consists of 13 residues. The germline V gene has CDR1 LNHDA and CDR2 SQIVND (reference sequence). Written as DNA, the CDR3 is TGTGCCAGTAGCCGGACAGTAAACACTGAAGCTTTCTTT. Its translation is CASSRTVNTEAFF.

This clonotype was picked up a small number of times. The conserved phenylalanine or tryptophan is not found at the CDR3 terminus, so this likely reflects a read error. No DNA is shown, since the ends of the CDR3 on it are uncertain; the CDR3 is the one TCRdb lists. The gene calls are TRBV19 and TRBJ1-2; the table's D call, TRBD1, was not checked against the DNA. The germline gives CDR1 LNHDA, CDR2 SQIVND (reference sequence). Inclusive of both ends, the CDR3 amounts to 13 amino acids. CDR3 in amino acids: CASSIIAGYGYTS.